Below, 20 T cell receptor beta chains from the same sample are listed, as sequenced in a study of T cell responses to AZD1222 COVID-19 vaccine. The repertoire was sequenced with immunoSEQ multiplex PCR; TCRdb's copy has only in-frame clones and lacks some. The table includes approximately 120,000 clones, around 93% detected once. The sequences come from peripheral blood, collected on day 0 of AZD1222 vaccination. These receptors were collected from an adult in good health.

The V call is TRBV18, the J call TRBJ2-3; 16 nucleotides align to TRBD2. This CDR3 has 17 residues. Germline V gene sequence: CDR1 KGHSH, CDR2 LQKENI. With V trimmed by 6 bases and J by 2 bases, 5 bases remained unmatched. The CDR3 protein is CASSSGTSGGATDTQYF. The CDR3 region has the DNA TGTGCCAGCTCTTCTGGGACTAGCGGGGGGGCCACAGATACGCAGTATTTT.

The genes are TRBV7-9 and TRBJ1-6; D is perhaps TRBD1 (5 bases). V lost 4 bases to trimming and J lost 10 bases, with 14 bases between them. Germline CDR1 reads SEHNR; CDR2 reads FQNEAQ (reference sequence). The CDR3 is 14 residues long. The CDR3: CASSSAGPGSPLHF. CDR3 bases: TGTGCCAGCAGCTCGGCAGGGCCGGGATCACCCCTCCACTTT.

The chain joins TRBV5-1 to TRBJ1-6; no clear D gene. V lost 0 bases and J lost 6, with 10 bases in between. The V gene's germline CDR1 is SGHRS and CDR2 YFSETQ. The CDR3 is made up of 15 amino acids. CDR3 loop: CASSLDSVPNSPLHF. In nucleotides, the CDR3 is TGCGCCAGCAGCTTGGACAGCGTACCTAATTCACCCCTCCACTTT. Full variable domain (remainder filled in from reference TRBV5-1 and TRBJ1-6): KAGVTQTPRYLIKTRGQQVTLSCSPISGHRSVSWYQQTPGQGLQFLFEYFSETQRNKGNFPGRFSGRQFSNSRSEMNVSTLELGDSALYLCASSLDSVPNSPLHFGNGTRLTVT.

The V and J genes are TRBV18 and TRBJ2-1, with TRBD2 matching over 8 bases. The CDR3 has 17 amino acids. Germline values: CDR1 KGHSH, CDR2 LQKENI. The V segment lost 2 bases and the J segment 5 bases; nucleotides outside the gene matches: 11. The CDR3 DNA reads as TGTGCCAGCTCACCAAAACCCCTAGCGGGCGCCGACAATGAGCAGTTCTTC. It yields the protein CASSPKPLAGADNEQFF.

The rearrangement links TRBV19 to TRBJ1-5, with 7 bases that match TRBD1. With 1 base clipped from V and 3 bases from J, the junction kept 6 bases outside the gene matches. Germline V lookup: CDR1 LNHDA, CDR2 SQIVND (reference sequence). The CDR3 totals 16 residues. CDR3 nucleotides: TGTGCCAGTAGTATAGGACAGGGCAGGGTCAATCAGCCCCAGCATTTT. As protein: CASSIGQGRVNQPQHF.

The chain joins TRBV5-6 to TRBJ1-2; 8 nucleotides line up with TRBD1. The CDR3 has 14 residues. The V segment lost 5 bases and the J segment 1 base; nucleotides outside the gene matches: 4. CDR1 and CDR2 from the germline V gene are SGHDT and YYEEEE. For the CDR3, the DNA is TGTGCCAGCAGACGGACAGGGCTTAACTATGGCTACACCTTC. This codes for CASRRTGLNYGYTF.

V usage is TRBV7-2 and J usage is TRBJ2-7; TRBD1 is a possible D gene (6 bases). CDR1 is SGHTA, CDR2 FQGNSA, per germline. This CDR3 has 13 amino acids. The V and J ends lost 5 bases and 3 bases respectively, with 11 bases between them. Written as DNA, the CDR3 is TGTGCCAGCAGCCTAGGACAGTTCTACGAGCAGTACTTC. It specifies CASSLGQFYEQYF.

The chain carries TRBV23-1 and TRBJ1-5; 8 positions agree with TRBD1. TRBV23-1 is designated an ORF whose function remains uncertain. There are 18 residues in the CDR3. V lost 4 bases, J lost 0 bases, and 11 bases stayed unmatched. The CDR3 coding sequence is TGCGCCAGCAGTCCGGACAGGGAACAAACGCATAGCAATCAGCCCCAGCATTTT. It codes for CASSPDREQTHSNQPQHF.

This chain connects TRBV18 to TRBJ1-1, with TRBD1 identical over 9 bases. This CDR3 region has 14 residues. After removal of 3 bases from V and 1 base from J, the junction contained 0 bases not matched to a gene. Germline assignment: CDR1 KGHSH and CDR2 LQKENI. This CDR3 reads CASSPTGGNTEAFF. The CDR3, as DNA: TGTGCCAGCTCACCGACAGGGGGGAACACTGAAGCTTTCTTT.

The chain has TRBV5-1 and TRBJ2-2; the match to TRBD2 covers 8 bases. The CDR3 covers 17 residues. Germline CDR1 is SGHRS and CDR2 is YFSETQ. V dropped 4 bases and J dropped 1; count of bases not matched to a gene: 9. The CDR3 DNA follows: TGCGCCAGCAGCGTCGGGGTTAGCGGGGTGAACACCGGGGAGCTGTTTTTT. This encodes CASSVGVSGVNTGELFF.

The CDR3 reads CASSFGGPSYEQYF. In DNA, the CDR3 is TGTGCCAGCAGCTTTGGGGGCCCTAGTTACGAGCAGTACTTC. This sequence joins TRBV7-3 and TRBJ2-7, with D possibly matching TRBD1 (6 bases). This CDR3 has 14 residues. CDR1 SGHTA and CDR2 FQGTGA come from the germline V gene. V was pared by 3 bases and J by 4 bases, with 13 bases between.

The V call is TRBV5-1, the J call TRBJ2-3; TRBD1 aligns across 7 bases. J gave up 4 bases and V 0 bases, and 2 bases lay outside the gene matches. The CDR3 is made up of 14 amino acids. Germline assignment: CDR1 SGHRS and CDR2 YFSETQ. The CDR3 loop is CASSLGQGSDTQYF. For the CDR3, the DNA is TGCGCCAGCAGCTTGGGACAGGGATCAGATACGCAGTATTTT.

Details on this clone: The same CDR3 also results from other DNA sequences found in this sample. This chain connects TRBV5-1 to TRBJ2-2, with unresolved D. Trimming removed 0 bases at V and 0 bases at J, with 6 bases between. Germline assignment: CDR1 SGHRS and CDR2 YFSETQ. The CDR3 spans 15 residues. The CDR3 region is CASSLGTANTGELFF. CDR3 coding DNA: TGCGCCAGCAGCTTGGGAACAGCGAACACCGGGGAGCTGTTTTTT.

CDR3 loop: CASSPTGQGSNQPQHF. CDR3 nucleotides: TGTGCCAGCTCACCAACGGGGCAGGGAAGCAATCAGCCCCAGCATTTT. The V call is TRBV18, the J call TRBJ1-5; possibly TRBD1 for D (5 bases). The CDR3 sequence is 16 residues long. V was pared by 2 bases and J by 1 base, with 12 bases between. From germline, CDR1 is KGHSH and CDR2 LQKENI.

The rearrangement links TRBV5-6 to TRBJ2-7; D is undetermined. The CDR3 length is 12 residues. Germline V gives CDR1 SGHDT, CDR2 YYEEEE. V lost 0 bases and J 2 bases, leaving 3 bases between the germline ends. Here the CDR3 reads CASSLVAYEQYF. For the CDR3, the DNA is TGTGCCAGCAGCTTGGTGGCCTACGAGCAGTACTTC.

The J gene is TRBJ1-6, the V gene TRBV27; D unresolved. The CDR3 covers 16 residues. Germline V gene lookup returns CDR1 MNHEY and CDR2 SMNVEV (reference sequence). V was pared by 3 bases and J by 0 bases, with 9 bases between. CDR3 loop: CASSFRASSYNSPLHF. CDR3 sequence (DNA): TGTGCCAGCAGTTTCCGGGCGAGCTCCTATAATTCACCCCTCCACTTT.

The V call is TRBV18, the J call TRBJ1-4, with 8 bases fitting TRBD1. CDR3 length: 17 amino acids. V lost 0 bases and J lost 1; bases outside the gene matches: 4. CDR1 and CDR2 from the germline V gene are KGHSH and LQKENI. The CDR3 here is CASSPPAQGGTNEKLFF. Here the CDR3 DNA reads TGTGCCAGCTCACCACCTGCACAGGGGGGAACTAATGAAAAACTGTTTTTT. The full variable domain, with the rest looked up from reference TRBV18 and TRBJ1-4, is NAGVMQNPRHLVRRRGQEARLRCSPMKGHSHVYWYRQLPEEGLKFMVYLQKENIIDESGMPKERFSAEFPKEGPSILRIQQVVRGDSAAYFCASSPPAQGGTNEKLFFGSGTQLSVL.

CDR3 sequence (DNA): TGTGCCAGCAGCCCAGGACAGGGCCTCGAGCAGTACTTC. Amino acid sequence: CASSPGQGLEQYF. The chain is built from TRBV7-2 and TRBJ2-7; the match to TRBD1 covers 8 bases. Germline loops: CDR1 SGHTA, CDR2 FQGNSA. There are 13 residues in the CDR3. V lost 5 bases and J lost 6; bases outside the gene matches: 6.

The chain joins TRBV6-6 to TRBJ2-7; maybe TRBD2 (6 bases). The CDR3 contains 13 residues. V was cut by 6 bases and J by 7 bases, with 16 bases left in between. Germline V gene data show CDR1 as MNHNY and CDR2 as SVGAGI (reference sequence). The CDR3 sequence: CASSLMGGREQYF. The CDR3 DNA reads as TGTGCCAGCAGCCTCATGGGGGGACGGGAGCAGTACTTC.

This clone was counted once. Other nucleotide sequences in the sample specify the same CDR3. This chain connects TRBV12-3 or TRBV12-4 to TRBJ1-1, with D hard to call. Trimming removed 3 bases at V and 4 bases at J, with 6 bases between. The CDR3 is made up of 12 amino acids. CDR3 residues: CASSLVSTEAFF. In DNA, the CDR3 is TGTGCCAGCAGTTTGGTGAGCACTGAAGCTTTCTTT.